The 17 T cell receptor beta chains below all came from one sample that was sequenced in a study of patients and donors after allogeneic stem cell transplantation. Via MiXCR, TCRdb re-called the RT-PCR reads, giving one row per CDR3 protein. The sample holds roughly 180,000 distinct CDR3 sequences, 41% seen once. The sample was blood, either unsorted or a sorted T cell fraction (not recorded which). The source of these receptors is a human donor who was either an allogeneic HSCT recipient or a stem cell or donor lymphocyte infusion donor (not recorded which). It is not recorded whose cells these are; they may come from a transplant donor.

V gene TRBV4-3 combines with J gene TRBJ1-3; D remains unclear. There are 14 residues in the CDR3. V was cut by 2 bases and J by 0 bases, with 5 bases left in between. The V gene's germline CDR1 is LGHNA and CDR2 YSLEER. CDR3 nucleotide sequence: TGCGCCAGCAGCCAACGGTCCTCTGGAAACACCATATATTTT. This gives the protein CASSQRSSGNTIYF.

The chain joins TRBV5-1 to TRBJ1-1; a weak D match, TRBD1 (5 bases). This CDR3 contains 18 residues. From germline, CDR1 is SGHRS and CDR2 YFSETQ. V gave up 4 bases and J gave up 4 bases, with 26 bases separating them. CDR3: CASSVGMGTANWVTEAFF. The DNA of the CDR3 is TGCGCCAGCAGCGTAGGGATGGGGACCGCGAATTGGGTCACTGAAGCTTTCTTT.

This clonotype was counted a few times. The chain combines TRBV4-1 with TRBJ1-4; 7 nucleotides agree with TRBD1. The V and J ends lost 0 bases and 7 bases, in that order; junction bases with no gene match: 5. CDR3 length: 15 residues. Germline loops: CDR1 MGHRA, CDR2 YSYEKL. CDR3 amino acids: CASSQENRGGEKLFF. The CDR3 nucleotides read TGCGCCAGCAGCCAAGAAAACAGGGGAGGTGAAAAACTGTTTTTT.

The rearrangement uses TRBV2 and TRBJ2-1; D call uncertain. The CDR3 extends over 10 amino acids. Germline CDR1 and CDR2: SNHLY and FYNNEI. Written as DNA, the CDR3 is TGTGCTCCCGGGCCTAACGAACAGTTCTTC. Translation gives CAPGPNEQFF.

This clonotype was seen a handful of times. The genes are TRBV20-1 and TRBJ1-6; D gene ambiguous. The CDR3 has 15 residues. The germline gives CDR1 DFQATT, CDR2 SNEGSKA (reference sequence). Trimming removed 3 bases from V and 2 bases from J, with 11 bases in between. In DNA, the CDR3 is TGCAGTGCTAGTGAGGGCCCAACCTATAATTCACCCCTCCACTTT. Residues: CSASEGPTYNSPLHF.

The table lists this clonotype with a few counts. This chain uses TRBV28 with TRBJ1-1; TRBD1 aligns across 10 bases. This CDR3 is built from 13 residues. Unmatched junction bases numbered 4, after V lost 6 bases and J lost 6 bases. CDR1 MDHEN and CDR2 SYDVKM come from the germline V gene. In DNA form, the CDR3 reads TGTGCCAGCAGCCGACAGGGGGCCGCTGAAGCTTTCTTT. It specifies CASSRQGAAEAFF. Complete variable domain (other parts from reference TRBV28 and TRBJ1-1): DVKVTQSSRYLVKRTGEKVFLECVQDMDHENMFWYRQDPGLGLRLIYFSYDVKMKEKGDIPEGYSVSREKKERFSLILESASTNQTSMYLCASSRQGAAEAFFGQGTRLTVV.

V is TRBV2 and J is TRBJ2-7; 7 positions agree with TRBD1. Germline V gene sequence: CDR1 SNHLY, CDR2 FYNNEI. The CDR3 runs to 14 residues. V was clipped by 8 bases and J by 5 bases; unmatched bases: 12. The CDR3 spells CASHATGERDEQYF. CDR3 coding DNA: TGTGCCAGCCACGCCACAGGGGAACGGGACGAGCAGTACTTC.

The table lists this clonotype with a few counts. The V call is TRBV10-3, the J call TRBJ2-1, with TRBD2 as a possible D gene (6 bases). The germline CDR1 and CDR2 sequences are ENHRY and SYGVKD. CDR3 length: 13 amino acids. V was shortened by 6 bases and J by 6 bases, with 12 bases between the two germline ends. The chain's CDR3 is CAISEEGSNEQFF. CDR3 coding DNA: TGTGCCATCAGCGAGGAGGGAAGCAATGAGCAGTTCTTC.

This clonotype came up a few times. The chain has TRBV12-3 or TRBV12-4 and TRBJ1-5; maybe TRBD1 (5 bases). The CDR3 totals 16 residues. Trimming removed 2 bases from V and 5 bases from J, with 16 bases in between. In DNA form, the CDR3 reads TGTGCCAGCAGTTTACAAATGTCAGGGAAGGATCAGCCCCAGCATTTT. It translates to CASSLQMSGKDQPQHF.

The chain couples TRBV12-3 or TRBV12-4 to TRBJ1-1, with no clear D. Trimming pared 1 base from V and 1 base from J, leaving 4 bases between. CDR3 size: 13 residues. The CDR3 loop is CASSLVQNTEAFF. The CDR3 nucleotides read TGTGCCAGCAGTTTAGTACAGAACACTGAAGCTTTCTTT.

This chain links TRBV9 with TRBJ1-1, with 8 bases fitting TRBD1. The CDR3 consists of 15 residues. Germline V gene data show CDR1 as SGDLS and CDR2 as YYNGEE. J was trimmed by 5 bases and V by 1 base; bases with no gene match: 7. The CDR3 here is CASSVRQGIGTEAFF. The CDR3 DNA follows: TGTGCCAGCAGCGTACGACAGGGGATCGGTACTGAAGCTTTCTTT.

The rearrangement joins TRBV19 to TRBJ1-1; D not resolved. The germline CDR1 and CDR2 sequences are LNHDA and SQIVND (reference sequence). V was shortened by 3 bases and J by 4 bases, with 12 bases between the two germline ends. The CDR3 has 14 residues. The chain's CDR3 is CASSIRQKSTEAFF. CDR3 nucleotide sequence: TGTGCCAGTAGTATCAGGCAGAAGTCCACTGAAGCTTTCTTT. The complete variable domain, with remaining parts taken from reference TRBV19 and TRBJ1-1, reads DGGITQSPKYLFRKEGQNVTLSCEQNLNHDAMYWYRQDPGQGLRLIYYSQIVNDFQKGDIAEGYSVSREKKESFPLTVTSAQKNPTAFYLCASSIRQKSTEAFFGQGTRLTVV.

CDR3 sequence reads: CSVAVSGDTQYF. The CDR3 coding sequence is TGCAGCGTTGCCGTCTCTGGGGATACGCAGTATTTT. This chain connects TRBV29-1 to TRBJ2-3; no clear D gene. Germline V gene lookup returns CDR1 SQVTM and CDR2 ANQGSEA. The CDR3 contains 12 residues. Trimming removed 4 bases from V and 6 bases from J, with 11 bases in between.

The chain joins TRBV30 to TRBJ1-2, with 9 nucleotides matching TRBD1. CDR3 length: 10 amino acids. The J segment lost 9 bases and the V segment lost 5 bases, leaving 1 base of the junction unmatched. Germline CDR1 reads GTSNPN; CDR2 reads SVGIG (reference sequence). This CDR3 is CAWGQGRYTF. The CDR3 DNA follows: TGTGCCTGGGGACAGGGGCGCTACACCTTC.

This chain connects TRBV5-6 to TRBJ1-1; D possibly corresponds to TRBD1 (5 bases). The CDR3 covers 14 residues. Trimming removed 0 bases from V and 3 bases from J, with 9 bases in between. Germline loops: CDR1 SGHDT, CDR2 YYEEEE. As DNA, the CDR3 is TGTGCCAGCAGCTTGGGGGGCCGTTACACTGAAGCTTTCTTT. This translates into CASSLGGRYTEAFF. Using reference TRBV5-6 and TRBJ1-1 for the parts outside the CDR3, the full variable domain is DAGVTQSPTHLIKTRGQQVTLRCSPKSGHDTVSWYQQALGQGPQFIFQYYEEEERQRGNFPDRFSGHQFPNYSSELNVNALLLGDSALYLCASSLGGRYTEAFFGQGTRLTVV.

The chain employs TRBV7-9 and TRBJ2-3, with D tentatively TRBD2 (5 bases). This CDR3 spans 18 amino acids. V gave up 2 bases and J gave up 6 bases, with 24 bases separating them. Per germline, CDR1 SEHNR and CDR2 FQNEAQ (reference sequence). In DNA form, the CDR3 reads TGTGCCAGCAGCTTACCTACTAAGAGGGCACCAACCACGGATACGCAGTATTTT. This gives the protein CASSLPTKRAPTTDTQYF.

The genes are TRBV4-1 and TRBJ1-1, with unresolved D. CDR1 and CDR2 from the germline V gene are MGHRA and YSYEKL. Trimming took 0 bases from V and 9 from J, leaving 5 bases between them. The CDR3 sequence is 11 residues long. The CDR3 loop is CASSQEGKAFF. The CDR3 DNA reads TGCGCCAGCAGCCAAGAGGGGAAAGCTTTCTTT.